The source of this T cell receptor beta chain is a study of blood T cells in healthy people across ages. Study findings and constraints: Investigators treated diversity estimates from one million T cells as underestimates.

Worth noting for this clonotype: Antigen unknown.

Healthy Caucasians from Russia aged about 6 to 95 served as donors. Using a J-beta primer mix together with a sample-barcoded 5' primer, a second PCR was run for about 6 to 11 cycles. TCRdb re-called the 5' RACE reads through MiXCR, storing one row per CDR3 protein. Here the sample spans some 920,000 distinct CDR3 sequences, just over 50% being singletons. CDR1 is DFQATT and CDR2 is SNEGSKA in the germline V gene (reference sequence). The CDR3 loop spans 12 amino acids. The V end lost 3 bases, the J end lost 1 base, and 6 bases lay between the germline ends. Sequencing was done on a sample of blood. The rearrangement joins TRBV20-1 to TRBJ1-2; D not resolved. The receptor comes from a woman in her sixties in good health. The CDR3 bases are TGCAGTGCTAGGTGGATTAACTATGGCTACACCTTC. It yields the protein CSARWINYGYTF.